Here is one T cell receptor beta chain with its context. This specimen comes from a study of technical replicates of blood from a few donors. This CDR3 spans 14 amino acids. The germline V gene has CDR1 LNHDA and CDR2 SQIVND (reference sequence). Trimming cost V 6 bases and J 0 bases, with 9 bases left between them. Generated by immunoSEQ multiplex PCR, the TCRdb table keeps only in-frame clones and is missing some. Among tens of thousands of clones, approximately 96% were seen once, and the ten largest hold roughly 0.21%. This receptor was taken from a human donor in good health. V gene TRBV19 combines with J gene TRBJ1-5; D unclear. The sequenced material came from T cells isolated from PBMCs. CDR3 in amino acids: CASSWESSNQPQHF. For the CDR3, the DNA is TGTGCCAGTAGCTGGGAGTCTAGCAATCAGCCCCAGCATTTT.